This TCR beta chain was identified in a study of shared clonotypes between healthy human individuals. Study-wide context: CD4 naive cells filled three plates per donor, CD4 memory three, CD8 naive two and CD8 memory one.

The CDR3 runs 16 residues. Germline loops: CDR1 SNHLY, CDR2 FYNNEI. V lost 4 bases to trimming and J lost 0 bases, with 13 bases between them. Assay: immunoSEQ multiplex PCR; the TCRdb copy retains only in-frame clones and omits some. In the table there are about a million clones, about 70% of which are singletons. CD45RA-negative memory and CD45RA+ naive subsets were split from the CD4+ cells. The chain joins TRBV2 to TRBJ1-3; maybe TRBD1 (5 bases). Material for sequencing was memory CD4+ T cells sorted from blood. Subset noted: CD45RA-negative fraction. This TCR came from a man in his late teens or twenties in good health. The CDR3 loop reads CASSAWDVLSGNTIYF. CDR3 nucleotides: TGTGCCAGCAGTGCTTGGGACGTCCTCTCTGGAAACACCATATATTTT.